This TCR beta chain is from a study of technical replicates of blood from a handful of donors. The table came from immunoSEQ multiplex PCR; TCRdb's copy has only in-frame clones and leaves some out. The sample records some 60,000 clones, 91% being singletons. The CDR3 is 14 amino acids. Trimming shortened V by 9 bases and J by 4 bases, and 19 bases separated the two germline ends. Germline values: CDR1 MNHNY, CDR2 SVGAGI (reference sequence). Sequenced input: PBMCs. The receptor's source is a human donor in good health. Some clones in this sample may be carry-over from other donors' samples. The rearrangement joins TRBV6-6 to TRBJ2-7, with a weak D call TRBD1 (6 bases). The CDR3 nucleotides are TGTGCCAGTAGCTTTTCGGGACAAGGATACGAGCAGTACTTC. This translates into CASSFSGQGYEQYF.